Listed below are T cell receptor beta chains from one sample, sequenced in a study of cytomegalovirus exposure and HLA in healthy donors. Assay used: immunoSEQ multiplex PCR; TCRdb lists only in-frame clones, some missing. The data contain about 130,000 clones, 75% to 85% of them seen just once; the ten biggest clones take up about 2.6%. The sample comprised PBMCs. These TCRs come from a man aged 30 to 39 in good health and CMV-seronegative. Both conserved end residues are part of each CDR3. A D gene is named only where the DNA matches it firmly. A row's size may be missing; if present it is once, few, many or a size class.

d_call	clone_size	j_call	v_call	cdr3_nt	cdr3_aa
NA	NA	TRBJ2-1	TRBV29-1	TGCAGCGTTGTGACAAATGTCATAGCGGTAAGCTCCTACAATGAGCAGTTCTTC	CSVVTNVIAVSSYNEQFF
NA	NA	TRBJ1-5	TRBV29-1	TGCAGCGTTGGCGAGGGTCAGCCCCAGCATTTT	CSVGEGQPQHF
NA	NA	TRBJ1-2	TRBV30	TGTGCCTGGAGTGTATCGGGGTACGACAATGGCTACACCTTC	CAWSVSGYDNGYTF
TRBD2	NA	TRBJ2-1	TRBV6-5	TGTGCCAGCAGTACAAGGGGAGGGGAGTTCTTC	CASSTRGGEFF
NA	NA	TRBJ2-7	TRBV4-1	TGCGCCAGCAGCCAAGATCATTTGTCAAGGCAGGGTTTTAGGTACGAGCAGTACTTC	CASSQDHLSRQGFRYEQYF
NA	NA	TRBJ1-1	TRBV21-1	TGTGCCAGCAGCAAAGCAGGGGGCTATCTGAACACTGAAGCTTTCTTT	CASSKAGGYLNTEAFF
NA	NA	TRBJ1-2	TRBV29-1	TGCAGCGTTGTGCGGCAGGGACATTCCGAAAACTATGGCTACACCTTC	CSVVRQGHSENYGYTF
NA	few	TRBJ2-1	TRBV10-2	TGCGCCAGCAGTGAGTCTGGGAGTGAGCAGTTCTTC	CASSESGSEQFF
TRBD2	once	TRBJ2-7	TRBV7-9	TGTGCCAGCAGCGACCGGACTAGCGGGAGGTGGTACGAGCAGTACTTC	CASSDRTSGRWYEQYF
TRBD1	once	TRBJ1-1	TRBV25-1	TGTGCCAGCAGTCGTCAGACAGGGGGCGCAACTGAAGCTTTCTTT	CASSRQTGGATEAFF
TRBD2	NA	TRBJ2-1	TRBV13	TGTGCCAGCAGCTTAGTGTCCGGCGGGAGGGCCGATGAGCAGTTCTTC	CASSLVSGGRADEQFF
TRBD1	NA	TRBJ1-2	TRBV28	TGTGCCACCTGCTCGGGACAGGGTCAGTATGGCTACCCCTTC	CATCSGQGQYGYPF
TRBD1	NA	TRBJ1-5	TRBV28	TGTGCCAGCAATTTAGGACAGGATGATCAGCCCCAGAATTTT	CASNLGQDDQPQNF
NA	NA	TRBJ2-5	TRBV11-2	TGTGCCAGCAGCTCAAGGGGGAGGGCTCAGACCCAGTACTTC	CASSSRGRAQTQYF
NA	NA	TRBJ1-4	TRBV30	TGTGCCTGGAGTACGCCGAGACAGTTTAAAAATGAAAAACTGTTTTTT	CAWSTPRQFKNEKLFF
NA	few	TRBJ2-5	TRBV2	TGTGCCGGGGGGTACCAAGAGACCCAGTACTTC	CAGGYQETQYF
TRBD1	NA	TRBJ2-7	TRBV5-1	TGCGCCAGCAGCGGGAGGACAGGGGTCCACGAGCAGTACTTC	CASSGRTGVHEQYF
TRBD1	NA	TRBJ2-1	TRBV19	TGTGCCAGTAGTCTAATACCGGGACAGAGACTCTACAATGAGCAGTTCTTC	CASSLIPGQRLYNEQFF
TRBD1	NA	TRBJ2-1	TRBV6-4	TGTGCCAGCAGTACCGGGACAGGGGTAGGGAATGAGCAGTTCTTC	CASSTGTGVGNEQFF
NA	NA	TRBJ1-3	TRBV9	TGTGCCAGCAGCGCAGGATTGACCGGCTCTGGAAACACCATATATTTT	CASSAGLTGSGNTIYF
TRBD1	NA	TRBJ2-7	TRBV19	TGTGCCAGTAGTACTTCTTTTGGACAGGGGGCAGGACGGTACGAGCAGTACTTC	CASSTSFGQGAGRYEQYF
TRBD2	NA	TRBJ2-7	TRBV15	TGTGCCACCATGGATGGGCGGGAGGGATCCTACGAGCAGTACTTC	CATMDGREGSYEQYF
NA	NA	TRBJ1-5	TRBV7-2	TGTGCCAGCAGCTTAGCCGCCGGGGTTGACAATCAGCCCCAGCATTTT	CASSLAAGVDNQPQHF
TRBD1	NA	TRBJ2-7	TRBV4-1	TGCGCCAGCAGCCACCCGACAGGGGGTATCGTCGAGCAGTACTTC	CASSHPTGGIVEQYF
NA	NA	TRBJ1-5	TRBV30	TGTGCCTGGAGTGTGGGATCGGGAACAATTAGCAATCAGCCCCAGCATTTT	CAWSVGSGTISNQPQHF
TRBD1	once	TRBJ1-3	TRBV28	TGTGCCAGCAGTCTCCGGACAGGGAGAGACACCATATATTTT	CASSLRTGRDTIYF
NA	NA	TRBJ2-1	TRBV4-1	TGCGCCAGCAGCCAAGAAGGGGCTACGAGCAATGAGCAGTTCTTC	CASSQEGATSNEQFF
TRBD2	NA	TRBJ2-7	TRBV7-6	TGTGCCAGCAGCCCGGGGACGGGGGGTTACGAGCAGTACTTC	CASSPGTGGYEQYF
NA	once	TRBJ1-2	TRBV10-2	TGCGCCAGCAGCGTGACAGTCCCAGGGGCCAACTATGGCTACACCTTC	CASSVTVPGANYGYTF
TRBD1	NA	TRBJ1-2	TRBV2	TGTGCCAGCAAGAGACAGGGGGAGGATGGCTACACCTTC	CASKRQGEDGYTF
NA	NA	TRBJ1-2	TRBV5-4	TGTGCCAGCAGCCCACCCAGGTCGACTGGCTACACCTTC	CASSPPRSTGYTF
TRBD1	few	TRBJ2-7	TRBV5-1	TGCGCCAGCAGCTTCGACAGGGGAGCCTACGAGCAGTACTTC	CASSFDRGAYEQYF